This T cell receptor beta chain derives from a study of cytotoxic CD8 clonotypes in ibrutinib-treated CLL. Overall study: Each sample contained, on average, about 250,000 productive templates and roughly 100,000 productive rearrangements.

The method was immunoSEQ multiplex PCR; TCRdb's version includes in-frame clones alone and lacks a portion of them. The table has about 60,000 clones, 50% to 70% seen once. The sample in question was PBMCs, obtained at disease progression, from a patient treated with ibrutinib. The TCR was taken from a human donor with chronic lymphocytic leukemia.

CDR3 nucleotides: TGTGCCAGCAGTGAACAGGGGGGTGGCACTGAAGCTTTCTTT. Amino acid sequence: CASSEQGGGTEAFF. V is TRBV6-1 and J is TRBJ1-1; 7 bases agree with TRBD1. Germline V CDR1 and CDR2: MNHNS, SASEGT. After removal of 2 bases from V and 4 bases from J, the junction contained 4 bases not matched to a gene. The CDR3 consists of 14 residues.